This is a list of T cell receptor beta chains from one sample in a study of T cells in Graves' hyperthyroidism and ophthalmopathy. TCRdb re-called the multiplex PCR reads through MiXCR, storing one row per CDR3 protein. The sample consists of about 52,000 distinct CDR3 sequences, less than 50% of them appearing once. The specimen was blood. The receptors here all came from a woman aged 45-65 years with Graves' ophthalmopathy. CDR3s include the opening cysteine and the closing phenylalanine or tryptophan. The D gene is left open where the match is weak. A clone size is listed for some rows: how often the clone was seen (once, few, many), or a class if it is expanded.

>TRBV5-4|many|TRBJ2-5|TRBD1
TGTGCCAGCAGCTTTTCTCTGTTCGGGACAGGGGATGGGACCCAGTACTTC
CASSFSLFGTGDGTQYF
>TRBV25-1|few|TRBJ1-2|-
TGTGCCAGCAGTGATAGTGGACAGTACGGCTACACCTTC
CASSDSGQYGYTF
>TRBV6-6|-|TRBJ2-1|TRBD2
TGTGCCAGCAGTTGGGGGGGCAATGAGCAGTTCTTC
CASSWGGNEQFF
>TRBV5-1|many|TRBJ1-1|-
TGCGCCAGCAGCTTATCAGAAGAGTCTGAAGCTTTCTTT
CASSLSEESEAFF
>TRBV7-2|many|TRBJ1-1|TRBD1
TGTGCCAGCAGCGGGGAATGGACAGGGAATGCTGAAGCTTTCTTT
CASSGEWTGNAEAFF
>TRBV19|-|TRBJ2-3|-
TGTGCCAGTACCCCGAGGGAGGAGGGACGGACAGATACGCAGTATTTT
CASTPREEGRTDTQYF
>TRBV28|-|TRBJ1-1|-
TGTGCCAGCAGTTTTTGGGGCGCGGGGTATACTGAAGCTTTCTTT
CASSFWGAGYTEAFF
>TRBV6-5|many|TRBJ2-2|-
TGTGCCAGCAGCTACAAACCCAGGACTTACACCGGGGAGCTGTTTTTT
CASSYKPRTYTGELFF
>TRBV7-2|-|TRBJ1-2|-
TGTGCCGGTTGGGGGGACCATGGCTACACCTTC
CAGWGDHGYTF
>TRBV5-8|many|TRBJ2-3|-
TGTGCCAGCAGCTTGGCCCACAGGGATGAGTGGGCAGATACGCAGTATTTT
CASSLAHRDEWADTQYF
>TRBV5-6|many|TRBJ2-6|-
TGTGCCAGCAGCTTGAGGCATGGTATAGGACGGTCGAGCTCTGGGGCCAACGTCCTGACTTTC
CASSLRHGIGRSSSGANVLTF
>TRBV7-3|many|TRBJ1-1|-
TGTGCCAGCAGCGCACAACCGAACACTGAAGCTTTCTTT
CASSAQPNTEAFF
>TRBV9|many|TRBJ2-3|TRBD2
TGTGCCAGCAGCGTAGGCGACGGGGGGGTTGGCACAGATACGCAGTATTTT
CASSVGDGGVGTDTQYF
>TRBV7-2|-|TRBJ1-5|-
TGTGCCAGCAGTGAAGCGCAGGGAGTACATCAGCCCCAGCATTTT
CASSEAQGVHQPQHF
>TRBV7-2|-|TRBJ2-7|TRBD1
TGTGCCAGCAGCCGACAGGGAGCCTACGAGCAGTACTTC
CASSRQGAYEQYF
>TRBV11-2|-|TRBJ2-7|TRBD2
TGTGCCAGCAGCCGCGGACTAGCGGGGATCTACGAGCAGTACTTC
CASSRGLAGIYEQYF